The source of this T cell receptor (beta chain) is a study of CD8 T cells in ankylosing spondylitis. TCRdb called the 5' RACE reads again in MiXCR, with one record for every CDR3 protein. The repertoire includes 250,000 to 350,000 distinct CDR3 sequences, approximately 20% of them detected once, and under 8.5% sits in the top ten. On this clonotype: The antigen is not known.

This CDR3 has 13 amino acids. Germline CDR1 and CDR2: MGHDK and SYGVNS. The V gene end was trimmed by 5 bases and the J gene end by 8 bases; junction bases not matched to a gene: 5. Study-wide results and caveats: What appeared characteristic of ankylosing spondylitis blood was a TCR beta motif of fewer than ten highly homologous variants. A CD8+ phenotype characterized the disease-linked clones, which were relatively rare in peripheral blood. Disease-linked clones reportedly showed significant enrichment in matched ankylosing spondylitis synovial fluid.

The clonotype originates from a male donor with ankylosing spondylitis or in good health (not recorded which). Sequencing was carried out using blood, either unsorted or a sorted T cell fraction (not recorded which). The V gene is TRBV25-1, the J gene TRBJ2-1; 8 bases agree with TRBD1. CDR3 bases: TGTGCCAGCAGTAGACAGGGGTCGTATGAGCAGTTCTTC. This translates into CASSRQGSYEQFF.